Listed below are T cell receptor beta chains from one sample, sequenced in a study of blood T cell repertoires in COVID-19. Here immunoSEQ multiplex PCR was the method, and the copy in TCRdb shows in-frame clones only, minus some. Of about 60,000 clones in the sample, approximately 81% were seen once. Sequences were obtained from peripheral blood. The receptors come from a man between 60 and 70 years old with COVID-19, enrolled during active disease. Each CDR3 is given with its conserved first and last residue. The order of the fields is clone size, J gene, CDR3 length, D gene, V gene, CDR3 DNA, CDR3 protein. D genes are given only for firm matches. Clone size is not always given. Where it is, it says once, few, many or a class for expanded clones.

abundance: .
j_gene: TRBJ2-7
len: 12
d_gene: .
v_gene: TRBV28
CDR3nt: TGTGCCAGCAGCCCGGTAAGCTACGAGCAGTACTTC
CDR3aa: CASSPVSYEQYF

abundance: .
j_gene: TRBJ2-1
len: 13
d_gene: .
v_gene: TRBV10-3
CDR3nt: TGTGCCATCAGTGAGTCGAACAGCAATGAGCAGTTCTTC
CDR3aa: CAISESNSNEQFF

abundance: once
j_gene: TRBJ1-1
len: 12
d_gene: .
v_gene: TRBV10-3
CDR3nt: TGTGCCACACGGACTGGTGACACTGAAGCTTTCTTT
CDR3aa: CATRTGDTEAFF

abundance: .
j_gene: TRBJ2-7
len: 12
d_gene: .
v_gene: TRBV11-1
CDR3nt: TGTGCCAGCAGCTATGGGAGCTACGAGCAGTACTTC
CDR3aa: CASSYGSYEQYF

abundance: .
j_gene: TRBJ2-1
len: 15
d_gene: TRBD2
v_gene: TRBV5-1
CDR3nt: TGCGCCAGCAGCTCTACGGGACTAAAAAACAATGAGCAGTTCTTC
CDR3aa: CASSSTGLKNNEQFF

abundance: .
j_gene: TRBJ1-1
len: 12
d_gene: .
v_gene: TRBV5-1
CDR3nt: TGCGCCAGCAGCTCGGGAATTACTGAAGCTTTCTTT
CDR3aa: CASSSGITEAFF

abundance: .
j_gene: TRBJ2-2
len: 16
d_gene: .
v_gene: TRBV9
CDR3nt: TGTGCCAGCAGCGCCGGAGAGGGGGTCGACACCGGGGAGCTGTTTTTT
CDR3aa: CASSAGEGVDTGELFF

abundance: .
j_gene: TRBJ1-4
len: 13
d_gene: .
v_gene: TRBV6-5
CDR3nt: TGTGCCAGCGTTACGAGCGGGGATGAAAAACTGTTTTTT
CDR3aa: CASVTSGDEKLFF

abundance: .
j_gene: TRBJ2-5
len: 15
d_gene: .
v_gene: TRBV7-3
CDR3nt: TGTGCCAGCAGCTTAATGGGCAGCAATGAAGAGACCCAGTACTTC
CDR3aa: CASSLMGSNEETQYF

abundance: few
j_gene: TRBJ2-3
len: 19
d_gene: TRBD2
v_gene: TRBV3-1/TRBV3-2
CDR3nt: TGTGCCAGCAGCCAATATCGAAGCGGGGGGATTTCTAGCACAGATACGCAGTATTTT
CDR3aa: CASSQYRSGGISSTDTQYF

abundance: medium-sized
j_gene: TRBJ2-7
len: 15
d_gene: TRBD2
v_gene: TRBV19
CDR3nt: TGTGCCAGTAGTATCGGGCCGGGGGGGCACTACGAGCAGTACTTC
CDR3aa: CASSIGPGGHYEQYF

abundance: .
j_gene: TRBJ2-5
len: 15
d_gene: TRBD1
v_gene: TRBV19
CDR3nt: TGTGCCAGTAGCCCGGGACAGGGATACCAAGAGACCCAGTACTTC
CDR3aa: CASSPGQGYQETQYF

abundance: .
j_gene: TRBJ1-4
len: 16
d_gene: TRBD1
v_gene: TRBV2
CDR3nt: TGTGCCAGCAGTAAGACCAGGGGGCAGGGTAATGAAAAACTGTTTTTT
CDR3aa: CASSKTRGQGNEKLFF

abundance: .
j_gene: TRBJ2-5
len: 15
d_gene: TRBD1
v_gene: TRBV6-5
CDR3nt: TGTGCCAGCAGTTACTCAGGGGACAGGGGTGAGACCCAGTACTTC
CDR3aa: CASSYSGDRGETQYF

abundance: .
j_gene: TRBJ1-1
len: 15
d_gene: TRBD1
v_gene: TRBV15
CDR3nt: TGTGCCACCAGCAGAGCACAGGGGGTGAACACTGAAGCTTTCTTT
CDR3aa: CATSRAQGVNTEAFF

abundance: .
j_gene: TRBJ2-5
len: 15
d_gene: .
v_gene: TRBV7-3
CDR3nt: TGTGCCAGCAGCCGAGGGATGACCGGAGTAGAGACCCAGTACTTC
CDR3aa: CASSRGMTGVETQYF